The present T cell receptor beta chain was sequenced within a study of blood T cells in healthy people across ages. Germline V lookup: CDR1 SQVTM, CDR2 ANQGSEA. V lost 4 bases to trimming and J lost 5 bases, with 13 bases between them. The CDR3 consists of 13 residues. This clonotype occurred many times. A second PCR, run for about 6 to 12 cycles, used a sample-barcoded 5' primer plus a J-beta primer mix. Using its own MiXCR run on the 5' RACE reads, TCRdb lists one record per CDR3 protein. The sample has over 700,000 distinct CDR3 sequences; around 25% are singletons. The same sample was also used in a study of T cells of mothers and their children.

This chain joins TRBV29-1 and TRBJ2-3; D might be TRBD2 (6 bases). The material sequenced was blood. The sequence was obtained from a boy between 10 and 17 years old in good health. The DNA for the CDR3 is TGCAGCGTTGGGGATCGAGCGGGAGATACGCAGTATTTT. This sequence encodes CSVGDRAGDTQYF.